This T cell receptor (beta chain) was identified in a study of T cell responses to AZD1222 COVID-19 vaccine. Profiling relied on immunoSEQ multiplex PCR, and the TCRdb table lists in-frame clones only, not all of them. The sample lists 180,000 or so clones; approximately 90% were seen once. The clonotype was recovered from an adult who received the AZD1222 COVID-19 vaccine. Here the sequenced sample was peripheral blood, taken 28 days after the second AZD1222 dose.

The CDR3: CASSLTGRHTGELFF. In DNA, the CDR3 is TGTGCCAGCAGCTTAACAGGGCGACACACCGGGGAGCTGTTTTTT. V gene TRBV7-9 combines with J gene TRBJ2-2, with TRBD1 as a possible D gene (6 bases). The V end lost 2 bases, the J end lost 3 bases, and 10 bases lay between the germline ends. Germline V gives CDR1 SEHNR, CDR2 FQNEAQ (reference sequence). This CDR3 contains 15 residues.